This entry concerns a single T cell receptor (beta chain). Its antigen is currently not known. No base qualities exist here, and no much larger clone lies one base off it. This sample was taken from a study of T cell repertoires in cytomegalovirus infection (dated by TCRdb to between 2018 and 2020). Notes on the research overall: The HLA type of each donor mattered for the analysis, because public TCR beta signatures pointed to carriage of CMV infection along with the matching HLA type.

Instrument on record: Illumina HiSeq 1500. TCRdb reran the public reads through fastp at Q25 and MiXCR, keeping productive beta chains. For every CDR3 protein sequence, its rows merge into one entry that carries the most common genes and DNA. This sample lists about 260,000 distinct CDR3 sequences; approximately 13% were detected once. The ten largest account for 8.5% to 9% of the sample. The V and J ends are trimmed by 1 base and 16 bases, leaving 16 bases between them. Sequences MNHEY (CDR1) and SMNVEV (CDR2) are obtained from the germline V gene (reference sequence). From its cysteine to its phenylalanine, the CDR3 spans 13 amino acids. The CDR3 DNA has 39 bases and is translated from base 1. The full study reports these points: The ex vivo response was dominated by HLA-C-restricted CMV-specific TCR beta clonotypes, and the single most frequent clonotype in two of eight donors was supplied by these HLA-C-restricted clonotypes. In both this cohort and an independent cohort of some 350 donors, the cumulative frequency of public TCR beta family members distinguished carriers of CMV infection plus the relevant HLA type.

This receptor was taken from a human donor in good health (CMV status not recorded). Some clones in this sample may be carry-over from other donors' samples. Material: PBMCs. This chain joins TRBV27 to TRBJ1-4, with a weak D call of TRBD1 (6 bases match). The CDR3 reads CASSLYIGTTPFF. The DNA sequence is as follows: TGTGCCAGCAGTTTATATATCGGGACAACTCCGTTTTTT.